This T cell receptor (beta chain) derives from a study of cytomegalovirus exposure and HLA in healthy donors. Researchers ran the PCR with 60 Vbeta and 13 Jbeta primers. The assay was immunoSEQ multiplex PCR, and TCRdb's table has in-frame clones only and misses some. The sample has over 110,000 clones; about 80% are singletons. Sequencing was carried out using PBMCs. The TCR sequence derives from a woman in her 40s in good health and CMV-seropositive.

The CDR3 DNA sequence: TGTGCCATCGGGAAGGAGACCCAGTACTTC. Its translation is CAIGKETQYF. The chain joins TRBV2 to TRBJ2-5, with D perhaps matching TRBD2 (5 bases). This CDR3 comprises 10 residues. Trimming cost V 10 bases and J 5 bases, with 8 bases left between them. CDR1 SNHLY and CDR2 FYNNEI come from the germline V gene.